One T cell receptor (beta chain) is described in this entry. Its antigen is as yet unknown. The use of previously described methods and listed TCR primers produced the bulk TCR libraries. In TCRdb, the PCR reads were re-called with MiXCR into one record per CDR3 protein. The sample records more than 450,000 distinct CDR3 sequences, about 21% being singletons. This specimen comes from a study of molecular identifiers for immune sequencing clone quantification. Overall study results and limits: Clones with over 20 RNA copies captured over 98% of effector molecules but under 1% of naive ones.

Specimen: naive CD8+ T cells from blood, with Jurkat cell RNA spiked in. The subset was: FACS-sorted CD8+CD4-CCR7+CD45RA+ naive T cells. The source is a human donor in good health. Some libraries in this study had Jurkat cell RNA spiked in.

The CDR3 DNA is TGTGCCTGGAGGCTCGCAGGGATGGGGACAGATACGCAGTATTTT. It is translated as CAWRLAGMGTDTQYF. V and J are TRBV30 and TRBJ2-3; D may be TRBD1 (5 bases). The CDR3 runs to 15 residues. V was clipped by 3 bases and J by 3 bases, with 16 bases between them. The germline gives CDR1 GTSNPN, CDR2 SVGIG (reference sequence).